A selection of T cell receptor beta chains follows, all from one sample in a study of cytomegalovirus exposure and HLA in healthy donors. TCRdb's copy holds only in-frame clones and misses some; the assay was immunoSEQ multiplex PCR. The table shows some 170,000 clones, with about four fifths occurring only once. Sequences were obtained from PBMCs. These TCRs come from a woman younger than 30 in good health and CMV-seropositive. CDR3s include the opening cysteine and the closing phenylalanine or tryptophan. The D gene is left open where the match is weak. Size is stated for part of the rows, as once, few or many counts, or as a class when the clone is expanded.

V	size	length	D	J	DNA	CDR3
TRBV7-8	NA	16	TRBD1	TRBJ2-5	TGTGCCAGCAGCTTCAGGAGTGGGACAGGGGAAGAGACCCAGTACTTC	CASSFRSGTGEETQYF
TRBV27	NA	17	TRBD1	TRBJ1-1	TGTGCCAGCAGTTGGGACAGCGCAGGGCTCGCAAACACTGAAGCTTTCTTT	CASSWDSAGLANTEAFF
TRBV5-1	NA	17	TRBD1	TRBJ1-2	TGCGCCAGCAGCTTGCCCAACGGGACAGGGGTTTTCGATGGCTACACCTTC	CASSLPNGTGVFDGYTF
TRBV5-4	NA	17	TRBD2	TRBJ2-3	TGTGCCAGCAGCTTTATTGAGTCGGCGGGGGGAACGGATACGCAGTATTTT	CASSFIESAGGTDTQYF
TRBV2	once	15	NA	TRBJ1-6	TGTGCCAGCCGTGCGGAGGCCTCCTATAATTCACCCCTCCACTTT	CASRAEASYNSPLHF
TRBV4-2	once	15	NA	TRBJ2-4	TGTGCCAGCAGCCAAGATGAATTGGGGGCGGACATTCAGTACTTC	CASSQDELGADIQYF
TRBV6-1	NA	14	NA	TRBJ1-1	TGTGCCACCAATAGGGAGCGAAGTGGGACTGAAGCTTTCTTT	CATNRERSGTEAFF
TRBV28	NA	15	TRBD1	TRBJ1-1	TGTGCCAGCAGTGGGACAGGAGTAGTGAACACTGAAGCTTTCTTT	CASSGTGVVNTEAFF
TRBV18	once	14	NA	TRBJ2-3	TGTGCCAGCTCAGGCCCAGGGAGCACAGATACGCAGTATTTT	CASSGPGSTDTQYF
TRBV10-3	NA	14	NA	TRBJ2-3	TGTGCCATCAGTGAGTCGGGCGGGACAGATACGCAGTATTTT	CAISESGGTDTQYF
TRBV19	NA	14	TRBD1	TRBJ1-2	TGTGCCAGTATTAGAACACAGGGGGCGACGGGCTACACCTTC	CASIRTQGATGYTF
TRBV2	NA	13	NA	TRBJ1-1	TGTGCCAGCAGACAGGGCCCCAACACTGAAGCTTTCTTT	CASRQGPNTEAFF
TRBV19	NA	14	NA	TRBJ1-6	TGTGCCAGTAGAGAGATGTACAGAAATTCACCCCTCCACTTT	CASREMYRNSPLHF
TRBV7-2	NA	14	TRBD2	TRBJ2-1	TGTGCCAGCAGCACAAAGGGACTAGCGGGGGTTCAGTTCTTC	CASSTKGLAGVQFF
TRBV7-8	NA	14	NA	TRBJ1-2	TGTGCCAGCACCCCGGGAGGGGTAAACTATGGCTACACCTTC	CASTPGGVNYGYTF
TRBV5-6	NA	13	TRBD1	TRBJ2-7	TGTGCCAGTACACGGGACAGTTCCTACGAGCAGTACTTC	CASTRDSSYEQYF
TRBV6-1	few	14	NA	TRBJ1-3	TGTGCCAGCAGCCGGCAGCGCCAGGGAAACACCATATATTTT	CASSRQRQGNTIYF
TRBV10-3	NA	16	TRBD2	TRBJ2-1	TGTGCCATCAGTGACCTGACTAGCGGGAGAAACAATGAGCAGTTCTTC	CAISDLTSGRNNEQFF
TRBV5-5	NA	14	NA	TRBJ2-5	TGTGCCAGCAGCTTGGAGGGCAGGGCAGAGACCCAGTACTTC	CASSLEGRAETQYF
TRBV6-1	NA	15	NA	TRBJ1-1	TGTGCCAGCCCCCCTCGGGGGAGTGACTCACTTCTAGCTTTCTTT	CASPPRGSDSLLAFF
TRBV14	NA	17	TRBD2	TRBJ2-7	TGTGCCAGCAGCCAAGGCCTGAGCGGGGGGATTTCCTACGAGCAGTACTTC	CASSQGLSGGISYEQYF
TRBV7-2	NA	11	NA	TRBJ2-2	TGTGCCAGCAGCTTTATGGGGGAGCTGTTTTTT	CASSFMGELFF
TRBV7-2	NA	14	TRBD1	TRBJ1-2	TGTGCCAGCAGCTTACGAACGGACAGGGACGGCTACACCTTC	CASSLRTDRDGYTF
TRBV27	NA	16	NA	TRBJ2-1	TGTGCCAGCAGTTTGGACGTACACCCGGGGTACAATGAGCAGTTCTTC	CASSLDVHPGYNEQFF
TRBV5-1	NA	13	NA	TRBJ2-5	TGCGCCAGCTCCCCCGCGCCCCAAGAGACCCAGTACTTC	CASSPAPQETQYF
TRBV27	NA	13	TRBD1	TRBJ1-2	TGTGCCAGCAAACAGGGGAAAAACTATGGCTACACCTTC	CASKQGKNYGYTF
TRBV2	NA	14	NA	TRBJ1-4	TGTGCCAGCAAACAGAAGTCAACTAATGAAAAACTGTTTTTT	CASKQKSTNEKLFF
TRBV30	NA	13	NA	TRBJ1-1	TGTGCCTGGAGTTGGACAGAGAACACTGAAGCTTTCTTT	CAWSWTENTEAFF
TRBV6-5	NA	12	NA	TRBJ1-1	TGTGCCAGCACTACCTGGGGACTAGAAGCTTTCTTT	CASTTWGLEAFF
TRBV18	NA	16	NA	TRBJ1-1	TGTGCCAGCTCACCAAGTCAGGGGCTCAGGAGGACTGAAGCTTTCTTT	CASSPSQGLRRTEAFF
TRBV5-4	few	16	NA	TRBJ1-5	TGTGCCAGCAGCCCGAGATTATTGGGGCCGATTCAGCCCCAGCATTTT	CASSPRLLGPIQPQHF
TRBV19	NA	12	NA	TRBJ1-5	TGTGCCAGTAGTCTGTCGTATCAGCCCCAGCATTTT	CASSLSYQPQHF
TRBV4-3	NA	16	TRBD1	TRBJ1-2	TGCGCCAGCAGCCAGCGGGCCGGGACAGAAAACTATGGCTACACCTTC	CASSQRAGTENYGYTF
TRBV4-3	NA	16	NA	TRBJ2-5	TGCGCCAGCAGCCAAGGGGCGTCTTGGGCCCAAGAGACCCAGTACTTC	CASSQGASWAQETQYF
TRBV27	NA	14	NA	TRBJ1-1	TGTGCCAGCAGGGGTATGATGGGGAGCACTGAAGCTTTCTTT	CASRGMMGSTEAFF
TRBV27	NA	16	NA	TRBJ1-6	TGTGCCAGCAGTTTCCGCGACGGAGGGGCAATTTCACCCCTCCACTTT	CASSFRDGGAISPLHF
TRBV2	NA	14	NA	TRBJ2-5	TGTGCCAGCAGTGTACACGGGTCGGGAGAGACCCAGTACTTC	CASSVHGSGETQYF
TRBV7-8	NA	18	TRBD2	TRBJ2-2	TGTGCCAGCAGCCGAGCCGCCGCGGGGGGGCTGCTCACCGGGGAGCTGTTTTTT	CASSRAAAGGLLTGELFF
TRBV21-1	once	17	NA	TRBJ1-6	TGTGCCAGCAGCTTCCACCCTCGGACAGGATATAATTCACCCCTCCACTTT	CASSFHPRTGYNSPLHF
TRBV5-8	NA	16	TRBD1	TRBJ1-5	TGTGCCAGCACTAGAGTCGGGACAGGGGTTAATCAGCCCCAGCATTTT	CASTRVGTGVNQPQHF
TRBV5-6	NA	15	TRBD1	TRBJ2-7	TGTGCCAGCAGCCTATTAGCCGGGACAGGGGTAGGGCAGTACTTC	CASSLLAGTGVGQYF
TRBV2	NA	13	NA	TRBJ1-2	TGTGCCAGCAGTGCGTCGGGATCTCGTGGCTACACCTTC	CASSASGSRGYTF
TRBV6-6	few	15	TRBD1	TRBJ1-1	TGTGCCAGCAGTTACTGGACAGGTTCGGACACTGAAGCTTTCTTT	CASSYWTGSDTEAFF
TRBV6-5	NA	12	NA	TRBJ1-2	TGTGCCAGCTTCAGGGCAAACTATGGCTACACCTTC	CASFRANYGYTF
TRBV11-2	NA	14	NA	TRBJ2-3	TGTGCCAGCAGCTTAGTTCTTAGCACAGATACGCAGTATTTT	CASSLVLSTDTQYF
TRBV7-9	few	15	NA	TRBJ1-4	TGTGCCAGCAGCTTGATAGGAGGGAAGGATGAAAAACTGTTTTTT	CASSLIGGKDEKLFF
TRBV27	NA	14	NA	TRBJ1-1	TGTGCCAGCAGTCCTTTACCAGGGAACACTGAAGCTTTCTTT	CASSPLPGNTEAFF
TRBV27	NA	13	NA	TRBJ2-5	TGTGCCAGCAGTTTTTCCGGGTTGGAGACCCAGTACTTC	CASSFSGLETQYF